This is a list of T cell receptor beta chains from one sample in a study of blood T cells in healthy people across ages. TCRdb reprocessed the 5' RACE reads via MiXCR and lists one record per CDR3 protein. Seen here are around 750,000 distinct CDR3 sequences, 53% observed once, and the top ten hold under 50%. The specimen was blood. These receptors were collected from a man older than 75 in good health. The conserved cysteine and the conserved F or W are not part of the CDR3 here.

j_gene | v_gene | CDR3aa
TRBJ1-1 | TRBV28 | ASSTIRQGWGEAF
TRBJ2-6 | TRBV10-2 | ASSLGLLSLANVLT
TRBJ1-1 | TRBV7-9 | ASSLSWNTEAF
TRBJ1-2 | TRBV28 | ASSPPGQEGGYT
TRBJ2-2 | TRBV2 | ASSDKPFGQGASNTGELF
TRBJ1-4 | TRBV11-2 | ACSLDLNQRLF
TRBJ2-3 | TRBV10-3 | AISSYLGQGAFRYAY
TRBJ2-5 | TRBV15 | ATSLAREAQETQY
TRBJ2-3 | TRBV10-3 | AISESRRADTQY
TRBJ2-5 | TRBV20-1 | SASQVSGETQY
TRBJ2-5 | TRBV15 | ATSRDNSGRETQY
TRBJ1-4 | TRBV29-1 | SVDSNEKLF
. | TRBV6-6 | ASSYLNGPLPGETQY
. | TRBV19 | ASSSGGNSHPNEQY
TRBJ2-1 | TRBV11-1 | ASSLGIICNEQF
TRBJ2-7 | TRBV7-2 | ASSRDLYEQY
TRBJ2-7 | TRBV29-1 | SVVTSGSGYEQY
TRBJ2-7 | TRBV4-1 | ASSQPQGSSYEQY
TRBJ2-7 | TRBV12-3/TRBV12-4 | ASRASGSRYEQY
TRBJ2-3 | TRBV7-2 | ASTLEAHRDAY
TRBJ2-3 | TRBV7-3 | ASSLGRGRKSDTQY
TRBJ2-3 | TRBV6-7 | ATIDHRRTVDRYAY
TRBJ2-1 | TRBV7-9 | ASSVGQGRHEQF
TRBJ1-4 | TRBV28 | ASVGAGYNEKLF
. | TRBV20-1 | SARDLLAGILTQY
TRBJ2-1 | TRBV9 | ASSASGSSYNEQF
TRBJ2-7 | TRBV7-2 | ASSPVGLGTYEQY
TRBJ2-5 | TRBV20-1 | TPGAGEETQY
TRBJ2-4 | TRBV5-6 | ASSPDSAKNIQY
TRBJ2-1 | TRBV20-1 | SARSGGGKQF
TRBJ2-7 | TRBV12-3/TRBV12-4 | ASRRAGGSYEQY
TRBJ1-2 | TRBV20-1 | SARDRDDGYT
TRBJ2-7 | TRBV5-1 | ASSSGLAGLRGAQY
TRBJ2-7 | TRBV9 | ASSARAGPSYEQY
TRBJ2-1 | TRBV6-4 | ASSESPGQGINEQF
TRBJ1-2 | TRBV20-1 | SASGTGVFYGYT
TRBJ1-5 | TRBV2 | ASSEEGGSNQPQH
. | TRBV19 | ASSFSGRTYEQY
. | TRBV20-1 | SARETVAGPAEQY
TRBJ1-2 | TRBV9 | ASSVGSVANYGYT
TRBJ2-3 | TRBV3-1 | ASSQLDSRTDTQY
TRBJ2-1 | TRBV2 | ATRQGESYNEQF
TRBJ1-6 | TRBV7-3 | ASSFPTPQDIREIYNSPLH
TRBJ1-2 | TRBV4-2 | ASSPSMYRTHYGYT
TRBJ2-5 | TRBV5-1 | ASSLSDAQGETQY
TRBJ1-1 | TRBV10-3 | AISAHSGSANTEAF
TRBJ1-4 | TRBV2 | ASSVRSNEKLF
TRBJ2-1 | TRBV3-1 | ASSQDRAENYNEQF
TRBJ2-5 | TRBV27 | ASSLRGTSGRETQY
TRBJ2-7 | TRBV27 | ASSFSNSAEQY
TRBJ1-5 | TRBV4-1 | ASSDPGMGQPQH
TRBJ2-7 | TRBV5-1 | ASSVEQGGYEQY
TRBJ2-5 | TRBV7-2 | ASSLMVQETQY
TRBJ2-5 | TRBV4-2 | ASSHSVVWLREGYTFEQY
TRBJ1-2 | TRBV20-1 | SASPRGGTANYGYT
TRBJ2-1 | TRBV14 | ASSQEAGEQF
TRBJ2-1 | TRBV20-1 | SAPLSRSGSKNEQF